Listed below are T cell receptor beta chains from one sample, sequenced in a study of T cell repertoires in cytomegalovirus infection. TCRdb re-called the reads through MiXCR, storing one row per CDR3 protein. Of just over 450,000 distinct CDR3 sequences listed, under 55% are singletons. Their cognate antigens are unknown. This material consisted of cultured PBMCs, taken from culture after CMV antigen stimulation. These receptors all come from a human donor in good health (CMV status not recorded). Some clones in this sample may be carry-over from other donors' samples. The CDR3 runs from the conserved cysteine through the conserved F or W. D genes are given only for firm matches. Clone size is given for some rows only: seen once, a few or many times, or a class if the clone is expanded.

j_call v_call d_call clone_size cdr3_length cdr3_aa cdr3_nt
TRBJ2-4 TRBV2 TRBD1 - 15 CASRSGGAAKNIQYF TGTGCCAGCAGGTCAGGGGGCGCCGCCAAAAACATTCAGTACTTC
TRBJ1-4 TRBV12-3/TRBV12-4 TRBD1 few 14 CASSTGQANEKLFF TGTGCCAGCAGCACTGGACAGGCTAATGAAAAACTGTTTTTT
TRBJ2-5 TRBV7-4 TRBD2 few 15 CATRRGSRAVETQYF TGTGCCACCAGGCGGGGGAGCAGGGCGGTAGAGACCCAGTACTTC
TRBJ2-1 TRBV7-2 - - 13 CASSLGLVNEQFF TGTGCCAGCAGCTTAGGGCTAGTCAATGAGCAGTTCTTC
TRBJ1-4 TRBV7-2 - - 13 CASSLVVRGELFF TGTGCCAGCAGCTTAGTCGTCAGGGGCGAACTGTTTTTT
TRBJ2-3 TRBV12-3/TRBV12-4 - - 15 CASSLVWGGTDTQYF TGTGCCAGCAGTTTAGTTTGGGGGGGCACAGATACGCAGTATTTT
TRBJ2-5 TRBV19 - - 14 CASSIDPRGETQYF TGTGCCAGTAGTATAGACCCCCGAGGAGAGACCCAGTACTTC
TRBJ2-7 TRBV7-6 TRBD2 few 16 CASSPVGGTSSYEQYF TGTGCCAGCAGCCCAGTTGGGGGGACTAGTAGCTACGAGCAGTACTTC
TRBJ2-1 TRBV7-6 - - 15 CASSFADYAYNEQFF TGTGCCAGCAGCTTTGCGGACTATGCCTACAATGAGCAGTTCTTC
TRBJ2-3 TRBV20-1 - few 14 CSATSPTGADTQYF TGCAGTGCTACCTCCCCAACGGGGGCAGATACGCAGTATTTT
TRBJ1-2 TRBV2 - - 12 CASSDHSYGYTF TGTGCCAGCAGTGATCACAGCTATGGCTACACCTTC
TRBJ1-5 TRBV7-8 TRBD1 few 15 CASGPRQGGNQPQHF TGTGCCAGCGGGCCGAGACAGGGTGGGAATCAGCCCCAGCATTTT
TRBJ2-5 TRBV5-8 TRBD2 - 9 CGAGPTPYF TGTGGAGCGGGGCCCACTCCGTACTTC
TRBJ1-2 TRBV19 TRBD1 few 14 CASLRQGRGYGYTF TGTGCCAGCCTGCGACAGGGAAGGGGCTATGGCTACACCTTC